Listed here are 22 T cell receptor beta chains from one sample, sequenced in a study of Ad26.COV2.S vaccination and SARS-CoV-2 variants. Clones were read by immunoSEQ multiplex PCR, and TCRdb kept only the in-frame ones, dropping some. The repertoire holds 300,000 to 400,000 clones, around four fifths seen once, with roughly 2% in the top ten. The treatment denotes: 19 received Ad26.COV2.S at low or high dose, single or two shots; about 5 received placebo; per-sample allocation not given. Specimen acquisition occurred on day 63 following the initial vaccine or placebo injection. Sequences were derived from peripheral blood, sampled in a trial of Ad26.COV2.S vaccine versus placebo. The receptor set was obtained from a person aged 18-60 years who received the Ad26.COV2.S COVID-19 vaccine or a placebo.

The chain combines TRBV6-4 with TRBJ1-1, with TRBD1 matching over 11 bases. Germline-derived CDR1 and CDR2 are MRHNA and SNTAGT. The CDR3 runs 16 residues. Trimming removed 2 bases from V and 11 bases from J; junction bases left unmatched: 13. DNA for the CDR3: TGTGCCAGCAGTGACACAACAGGGACAGGGGGGTTTCGGGCTTTCTTT. This gives the protein CASSDTTGTGGFRAFF.

V is TRBV18 and J is TRBJ2-7; perhaps TRBD2 as D (5 bases). The germline CDR1 and CDR2 sequences are KGHSH and LQKENI. The CDR3 is 14 residues long. V lost 2 bases and J 1 base, leaving 9 bases between the germline ends. The CDR3 spells CASSPLPGSYEQYF. Written as DNA, the CDR3 is TGTGCCAGCTCACCATTGCCGGGGTCCTACGAGCAGTACTTC.

This chain connects TRBV19 to TRBJ1-2; D is possibly TRBD1 (5 bases). This CDR3 contains 15 residues. CDR1 and CDR2 from the germline V gene are LNHDA and SQIVND (reference sequence). Trimming took off 7 bases at V and 1 base at J, with 16 bases between the two ends. CDR3 loop: CASKQAISFNYGYTF. CDR3 sequence (DNA): TGTGCCAGTAAACAGGCTATTAGCTTTAACTATGGCTACACCTTC.

This clone was counted a single time. V gene TRBV5-4 combines with J gene TRBJ2-1; 7 bases agree with TRBD1. With V trimmed by 4 bases and J by 2 bases, 3 bases remained unmatched. Per germline, CDR1 SGHNT and CDR2 YYREEE (reference sequence). The CDR3 contains 14 residues. CDR3 protein: CASSPGTAYNEQFF. In DNA, the CDR3 is TGTGCCAGCAGCCCCGGGACAGCCTACAATGAGCAGTTCTTC.

V and J are TRBV7-2 and TRBJ1-1; D is ambiguous. Germline assignment: CDR1 SGHTA and CDR2 FQGNSA. V lost 5 bases, J lost 1 base, and 17 bases lay in between. This CDR3 spans 16 amino acids. CDR3 region: CASSPPNRARNTEAFF. CDR3 DNA sequence: TGTGCCAGCAGCCCCCCGAACCGCGCCAGGAACACTGAAGCTTTCTTT.

The chain recombines TRBV27 with TRBJ2-3; the match to TRBD1 covers 8 bases. The CDR3 loop spans 15 amino acids. J was trimmed by 5 bases and V by 5 bases; bases with no gene match: 9. Per germline, CDR1 MNHEY and CDR2 SMNVEV (reference sequence). The CDR3 nucleotides are TGTGCCAGCAGTGGCCGGACAGGGCGGGAAGATACGCAGTATTTT. Its protein product is CASSGRTGREDTQYF.

The chain joins TRBV2 to TRBJ1-1; no firm D call. The CDR3 loop spans 10 amino acids. CDR1 SNHLY and CDR2 FYNNEI come from the germline V gene. Trimming left V 10 bases short and J 11 bases short, with 14 bases between. CDR3 sequence (DNA): TGTGCCATCCGGAGGGTTGGTGCTTTCTTT. This codes for CAIRRVGAFF.

The genes are TRBV18 and TRBJ1-2; TRBD1 is a possible D gene (5 bases). V lost 0 bases and J 8 bases, leaving 19 bases between the germline ends. In germline, CDR1 is KGHSH, CDR2 LQKENI. CDR3 length: 16 amino acids. The CDR3 protein is CASSPPSAGRSGGYTF. Written as DNA, the CDR3 is TGTGCCAGCTCACCACCGTCGGCAGGGCGGTCGGGAGGCTACACCTTC.

In its sample, this clone was seen a few times. Here the CDR3 DNA reads TGTGCCAGCAGTTTATCGTCTATTCTCGGGGTTGATAATTCACCCCTCCACTTT. This gives the protein CASSLSSILGVDNSPLHF. The chain has TRBV27 and TRBJ1-6; no clear D. The CDR3 sequence is 18 residues long. The germline V gene has CDR1 MNHEY and CDR2 SMNVEV (reference sequence). V was shortened by 0 bases and J by 5 bases, with 17 bases between the two germline ends.

The chain carries TRBV7-2 and TRBJ1-5; 9 bases map to TRBD1. This CDR3 is built from 17 residues. V dropped 5 bases and J dropped 6; count of bases not matched to a gene: 14. Germline lookup yields CDR1 SGHTA and CDR2 FQGNSA. CDR3 in DNA: TGTGCCAGCAGCGTAACAGGGGGCGCAGGAGTTGGTCAGCCCCAGCATTTT. This encodes CASSVTGGAGVGQPQHF.

The genes are TRBV2 and TRBJ1-1; 8 bases fit TRBD1. V lost 9 bases and J lost 2; bases outside the gene matches: 11. This CDR3 region has 15 residues. Germline CDR1 SNHLY, CDR2 FYNNEI. CDR3 region: CASSYAGTGNTEAFF. Here the CDR3 DNA reads TGTGCCAGTTCCTATGCCGGGACAGGCAACACTGAAGCTTTCTTT.

Concerning this clone: This specimen includes other DNA sequences encoding the same CDR3. The chain employs TRBV19 and TRBJ1-2; no clear D. CDR1 is LNHDA, CDR2 SQIVND, per germline (reference sequence). With 3 bases removed from V and 4 bases from J, the gap between germline ends came to 6 bases. The CDR3 runs to 12 residues. CDR3 region: CASSISAYGYTF. The CDR3 DNA is TGTGCCAGTAGTATTTCGGCCTATGGCTACACCTTC.

J is TRBJ1-2 and V is TRBV28; possible D gene TRBD1, 6 bases. The CDR3 runs to 14 residues. Between the trimmed V and J ends, which lost 7 bases and 6 bases, there was a span of 18 bases. Germline CDR1 and CDR2: MDHEN and SYDVKM. The CDR3 here is CASTSSRGIDGYTF. CDR3 bases: TGTGCCAGCACCTCAAGTAGGGGGATAGATGGCTACACCTTC.

The gene calls are TRBV11-2 and TRBJ1-1; no definite D call. Germline CDR1 SGHAT, CDR2 FQNNGV. The length of the CDR3 is 14 residues. Between the trimmed V and J ends, which lost 4 bases and 5 bases, there was a span of 14 bases. CDR3 loop: CASSSTRGGTEAFF. As DNA, the CDR3 is TGTGCCAGCAGCTCGACACGGGGTGGGACTGAAGCTTTCTTT.

This clone was counted only a few times. This chain uses TRBV11-2 with TRBJ1-2; D ambiguous. The CDR3 has 14 residues. Germline CDR1 is SGHAT and CDR2 is FQNNGV. Deletions cut 5 bases from V and 4 bases from J, with 14 bases between. As DNA, the CDR3 is TGTGCCAGCAGCCAAACTCGGACTCCCTATGGCTACACCTTC. Its translation is CASSQTRTPYGYTF.

The CDR3 region is CASSEPLEAFF. As DNA, the CDR3 is TGTGCCAGCTCAGAGCCCCTTGAAGCTTTCTTT. V gene TRBV7-9 combines with J gene TRBJ1-1; D remains unclear. V dropped 8 bases and J dropped 7 bases, with 11 bases sitting between them. There are 11 residues in the CDR3. Germline V gene data show CDR1 as SEHNR and CDR2 as FQNEAQ (reference sequence).

The chain carries TRBV6-5 and TRBJ2-7; the D gene is possibly TRBD1 (6 bases). Trimming left V 2 bases short and J 1 base short, with 9 bases between. The CDR3 spans 14 residues. Germline CDR1 is MNHEY and CDR2 is SVGAGI. CDR3 amino acids: CASSYAGVSYEQYF. DNA of the CDR3: TGTGCCAGCAGTTACGCAGGGGTGTCCTACGAGCAGTACTTC.

The rearrangement links TRBV5-1 to TRBJ2-3; 9 nucleotides agree with TRBD1. V lost 1 base and J lost 4; bases outside the gene matches: 4. The V gene's germline CDR1 is SGHRS and CDR2 YFSETQ. The CDR3 has 15 residues. The CDR3 sequence is CASSLWGQGSDTQYF. The CDR3 DNA is TGCGCCAGCAGCTTGTGGGGACAGGGATCAGATACGCAGTATTTT.

This clone occurred many times. The rearrangement uses TRBV27 and TRBJ2-7; no reliable D call. The V gene lost 6 bases and the J gene lost 4 bases, with 4 bases spanning the gap. CDR3 length equals 10 residues. Germline CDR1 MNHEY, CDR2 SMNVEV (reference sequence). The CDR3, as DNA: TGTGCCAGCAGGGGTTACGAGCAGTACTTC. Translating gives CASRGYEQYF.

This chain links TRBV9 with TRBJ1-6; D may be TRBD1 (6 bases). The germline V gene has CDR1 SGDLS and CDR2 YYNGEE. Trimming took 7 bases from V and 6 from J, leaving 11 bases between them. CDR3 length: 13 amino acids. CDR3: CASGRDTNSPLHF. CDR3 DNA: TGTGCCAGCGGCCGGGACACTAATTCACCCCTCCACTTT.

V is TRBV5-4 and J is TRBJ2-3; either TRBD1 or TRBD2 may fit D (6 bases each). Trimming shortened V by 1 base and J by 1 base, and 13 bases separated the two germline ends. This CDR3 spans 16 amino acids. CDR1 is SGHNT, CDR2 YYREEE, per germline (reference sequence). The CDR3 DNA is TGTGCCAGCAGCTTGCAAGGGGGGATTCGCACAGATACGCAGTATTTT. Residues: CASSLQGGIRTDTQYF.

A single count supports this clone. This sequence joins TRBV4-1 and TRBJ2-5; 7 bases are shared with TRBD2. The CDR3 is made up of 15 amino acids. Germline V gene data show CDR1 as MGHRA and CDR2 as YSYEKL. V gave up 4 bases and J gave up 2 bases; unmatched junction bases: 7. The CDR3 DNA reads as TGCGCCAGCAGCCTTGGAAGCGGGGTACAAGAGACCCAGTACTTC. Translating it yields CASSLGSGVQETQYF.